This T cell receptor (beta chain) was obtained from a study of T-cell reconstitution after alpha-beta-depleted transplantation in children. Study conclusions and caveats: Roughly two months post-transplant, alpha-beta T cells reportedly originated from several hundred graft clones that had expanded. The main origin of T-cell counts and diversity one year after transplant was newly produced T cells. After transplant, high TCRbeta diversity at day 60 in some patients arose from surviving recipient T cells and thymic progenitors.

A note on this clonotype: Its antigen is as yet unknown.

TCRbeta library preparation incorporated unique molecular identifiers. MiXCR, applied by TCRdb to the PCR reads, yields one record per CDR3 protein. The table lists hundreds of thousands of distinct CDR3 sequences, roughly 13% of them singletons. The CDR3 totals 19 residues. Trimming took 5 bases from V and 0 from J; bases not matched to a gene: 12. Germline CDR1 is SGHVS and CDR2 is FNYEAQ. Sequencing was performed on PBMCs, mostly from graft donor cells, taken 360 days after TCRalphabeta/CD19-depleted stem cell transplant. The gene calls are TRBV7-6 and TRBJ2-5; 13 nucleotides line up with TRBD2. The clonotype was recovered from a male patient under 18 who had a stem cell transplant for acute myeloid leukemia, so the T cells may come from the graft donor. CDR3 coding DNA: TGTGCCAGCAGCCTCACGCGGGGACTAGCGGGAAGGTACCAAGAGACCCAGTACTTC. It specifies CASSLTRGLAGRYQETQYF.